The T cell receptor (beta chain) under discussion was sequenced for a study of blood T cells in healthy people across ages. The study's findings and limits: CMV infection status of these donors was not known. Roughly linearly, TCR beta diversity per million T cells fell as age increased.

Germline V gives CDR1 DFQATT, CDR2 SNEGSKA (reference sequence). CDR3 length equals 15 residues. V lost 7 bases, J lost 9 bases, and 10 bases stayed unmatched. This clonotype came up a few times. Its antigen is as yet unknown. It was with a sample-barcoded 5' primer and a J-beta primer mix that a second PCR of roughly 6 to 11 cycles was run. Every cDNA molecule bore a tag from a template-switch adaptor containing 12 random nucleotides. One entry per CDR3 protein, called by TCRdb with MiXCR from the 5' RACE reads. The repertoire includes roughly 1.5 million distinct CDR3 sequences, 40% to 45% of them detected once, and about 4.1% sits in the top ten. Donors gave approximately 9.9 milliliters of peripheral blood apiece.

The V call is TRBV20-1, the J call TRBJ2-1; 15 bases agree with TRBD2. The sample consisted of blood. This clonotype originated in a woman aged 18-35 years in good health. The CDR3 region has the DNA TGCAGTGGCAGGACTAGCGGGAGGGCCTATGGTGAGCAGTTCTTC. This gives the protein CSGRTSGRAYGEQFF.